This T cell receptor (beta chain) was recorded in a study of blood T cells in healthy people across ages. This clonotype was observed many times. Its target is unknown. The CDR3 loop spans 16 amino acids. Per the germline V gene, CDR1 is MGHDK and CDR2 is SYGVNS. V was clipped by 6 bases and J by 10 bases, with 26 bases between them. General study results and limits: Unsorted PBMCs prevented conclusive naive versus antigen-experienced comparison.

A second PCR of about 7 to 11 cycles used a sample-barcoded 5' primer and a J-beta primer mix. Sequencing yielded, for each sample, at least 2.5 million paired-end reads carrying CDR3. Each CDR3 protein is one row after TCRdb ran MiXCR on the 5' RACE reads. The sample holds around 1,500,000 distinct CDR3 sequences, 40% to 50% seen once. The sequence was obtained from a woman younger than 30 in good health. The chain is built from TRBV25-1 and TRBJ2-3; D might be TRBD2 (6 bases). The sequencing sample was made of blood. Here the CDR3 reads CASSIGAGGPLASQYF. The CDR3, as DNA: TGTGCCAGCAGCATCGGCGCCGGGGGTCCCTTAGCATCGCAGTATTTT.